Presented here are 10 T cell receptor beta chains from one specimen sequenced in a study of beta chain features in type 1 diabetes. Study conclusions and caveats: In all four CD4+ subsets, TCRB CDR3 length was significantly, moderately reduced in type 1 diabetes.

Expressed TCRB transcripts were sequenced, since all the RNA that had been isolated was reverse transcribed. Here immunoSEQ multiplex PCR was the method, and the copy in TCRdb shows in-frame clones only, minus some. The sample contains roughly 230,000 clones, about 11% of which appear only once. No cognate antigen is known for these TCRs. Sequencing was carried out using naive CD4+ T cells from blood. Source of these receptors: a man younger than 45 with type 1 diabetes.

The rearrangement links TRBV5-1 to TRBJ1-4; D is unresolved. The CDR3 runs to 14 residues. V was trimmed by 0 bases and J by 5 bases, leaving 8 bases between them. CDR1 is SGHRS, CDR2 YFSETQ, per germline. The CDR3 spells CASSLGPENEKLFF. The CDR3, as DNA: TGCGCCAGCAGCTTGGGGCCAGAAAATGAAAAACTGTTTTTT.

This chain links TRBV9 with TRBJ2-7; 7 bases line up with TRBD1. This CDR3 region has 13 residues. In germline, CDR1 is SGDLS, CDR2 YYNGEE. V was clipped by 7 bases and J by 5 bases; unmatched bases: 9. CDR3: CASGRTGRNEQYF. For the CDR3, the DNA is TGTGCCAGCGGACGGACAGGTCGGAACGAGCAGTACTTC.

This chain connects TRBV6-5 to TRBJ2-2; a weak D match, TRBD2 (6 bases). CDR1 is MNHEY and CDR2 is SVGAGI in the germline V gene. Trimming removed 7 bases at V and 0 bases at J, with 9 bases between. This CDR3 region has 14 residues. The CDR3 coding sequence is TGTGCCAGCAAAAGCGGGTCGAACACCGGGGAGCTGTTTTTT. Amino acids: CASKSGSNTGELFF.

This clone was detected a few times. This chain uses TRBV18 with TRBJ2-7; D call uncertain. Germline CDR1 is KGHSH and CDR2 is LQKENI. V lost 4 bases and J lost 4, with 17 bases in between. The CDR3 has 15 amino acids. The CDR3 DNA follows: TGTGCCAGCTCACTTACCGGGTCGAGGTTATACGAGCAGTACTTC. This translates into CASSLTGSRLYEQYF.

This clone was found a few times. The V gene is TRBV19, the J gene TRBJ1-1; D may be TRBD1 (5 bases). The CDR3 extends over 13 amino acids. V lost 5 bases and J 4 bases, leaving 11 bases between the germline ends. CDR1 is LNHDA, CDR2 SQIVND, per germline (reference sequence). Written as DNA, the CDR3 is TGTGCCAGTAGTCAGGGTCGGGCCACTGAAGCTTTCTTT. Translation: CASSQGRATEAFF.

This chain connects TRBV7-9 to TRBJ1-4, with 7 bases that match TRBD1. The CDR3 is 16 residues long. V lost 0 bases, J lost 2 bases, and 3 bases stayed unmatched. Germline V gene data show CDR1 as SEHNR and CDR2 as FQNEAQ (reference sequence). The CDR3 DNA is TGTGCCAGCAGCTTAGCCCAGGGGGGCACTAATGAAAAACTGTTTTTT. As protein: CASSLAQGGTNEKLFF.

This chain uses TRBV28 with TRBJ2-5; 13 bases align to TRBD2. Trimming cost V 4 bases and J 5 bases; bases outside gene matches: 4. The CDR3 length is 15 residues. The germline V gene has CDR1 MDHEN and CDR2 SYDVKM. Here the CDR3 DNA reads TGTGCCAGCAGTTCCTCGACTAGCGGGGGGGAGACCCAGTACTTC. Protein sequence: CASSSSTSGGETQYF.

This clone was counted between two and nine times. This rearrangement joins TRBV6-5 to TRBJ2-1; maybe TRBD2 (6 bases). Per germline, CDR1 MNHEY and CDR2 SVGAGI. Trimming took 6 bases from V and 9 from J, leaving 15 bases between them. The CDR3 has 13 amino acids. The CDR3 loop reads CASSPRLVSEQFF. The CDR3 coding sequence is TGTGCCAGCAGCCCCCGACTAGTTTCTGAGCAGTTCTTC.

The chain carries TRBV5-1 and TRBJ1-2, with D unclear. The CDR3 totals 14 residues. V was cut by 0 bases and J by 0 bases, with 6 bases left in between. In germline, CDR1 is SGHRS, CDR2 YFSETQ. CDR3 amino acids: CASSLGPPNYGYTF. As DNA, the CDR3 is TGCGCCAGCAGCTTGGGTCCTCCTAACTATGGCTACACCTTC.

The V gene is TRBV9, the J gene TRBJ2-1; 7 positions match TRBD2. The CDR3 is 17 amino acids. Germline CDR1 and CDR2: SGDLS and YYNGEE. V trimming: 4 bases; J trimming: 3 bases; junction bases outside the gene matches: 13. The CDR3: CASSQQSGPGGYNEQFF. Written as DNA, the CDR3 is TGTGCCAGCAGCCAGCAGAGCGGGCCGGGGGGCTACAATGAGCAGTTCTTC.